In its sample, the clone carrying this TCR beta chain was seen many times. Unique molecular identifiers were built into the TCRbeta library. TCRdb reanalysed the PCR reads using MiXCR and keeps one entry per CDR3 protein. The sample yields 380,000 or so distinct CDR3 sequences, 10% to 15% seen once. These data are taken from a study of T-cell reconstitution after alpha-beta-depleted transplantation in children. V gave up 5 bases and J gave up 0 bases; unmatched junction bases: 6. Germline lookup yields CDR1 SEHNR and CDR2 FQNEAQ (reference sequence). This CDR3 region has 15 residues. Sequenced here: PBMCs, sampled from the stem cell graft. The sequence was obtained from a human donor who donated a stem cell graft to a child with Fanconi anemia. This rearrangement joins TRBV7-9 to TRBJ1-1; 7 positions agree with TRBD1. The CDR3 sequence is CASSPPGTVNTEAFF. The CDR3 DNA reads as TGTGCCAGCAGCCCACCCGGGACAGTGAACACTGAAGCTTTCTTT.